The 21 T cell receptor beta chains presented below share a single source sample, sequenced in a study of molecular identifiers for immune sequencing clone quantification. TCRdb independently ran MiXCR on the PCR reads; one entry per CDR3 protein. Altogether around 300,000 distinct CDR3 sequences are present, over 20% being singletons, with the ten largest covering around 0.76%. The sequenced sample consisted of naive CD8+ T cells from blood, with Jurkat cell RNA spiked in. Subset meaning: FACS-sorted CD8+CD4-CCR7+CD45RA+ naive T cells. These TCRs come from a human donor in good health. Some libraries in this study had Jurkat cell RNA spiked in.

About this clonotype itself: This may be a read error: a much more frequent sequence differs by one nucleotide. This chain uses TRBV7-9 with TRBJ2-5; D remains ambiguous. Trimming took off 6 bases at V and 11 bases at J, with 19 bases between the two ends. Germline CDR1 reads SEHNR; CDR2 reads FQNEAQ (reference sequence). This CDR3 spans 13 amino acids. The CDR3, as DNA: TGTGCCAGCAGTAGGAACAGCCCGAGTCGGCAGTACTTC. Its protein is CASSRNSPSRQYF.

This clonotype showed up just a few times. J is TRBJ1-1 and V is TRBV4-3; D might be TRBD1 (5 bases). This CDR3 has 13 residues. Germline-derived CDR1 and CDR2 are LGHNA and YSLEER. The ends were cut back, 4 bases at V and 8 bases at J, with 14 bases in the middle. CDR3 protein: CASSLTGGREAFF. The CDR3 bases are TGCGCCAGCAGCCTTACGGGGGGTAGGGAAGCTTTCTTT.

Of note for this clonotype: Being one base from a much bigger clone, this may be a read error. J is TRBJ2-3 and V is TRBV7-6, with D tentatively TRBD1 or TRBD2 (6 bases each). Per the germline V gene, CDR1 is SGHVS and CDR2 is FNYEAQ. V dropped 3 bases and J dropped 8 bases, with 18 bases sitting between them. The CDR3 runs 15 residues. CDR3 nucleotides: TGTGCCAGCAGCTTCGAGGGGGGACAATCAGGTACGCAGTATTTT. Protein product: CASSFEGGQSGTQYF. The full variable domain, in which reference TRBV7-6 and TRBJ2-3 provide the parts outside the CDR3, is GAGVSQSPRYKVTKRGQDVALRCDPISGHVSLYWYRQALGQGPEFLTYFNYEAQQDKSGLPNDRFSAERPEGSISTLTIQRTEQRDSAMYRCASSFEGGQSGTQYFGPGTRLTVL.

This clonotype was counted between two and nine times. V gene TRBV27 combines with J gene TRBJ1-1; a possible D gene is TRBD1 (5 bases). CDR1 and CDR2 (germline): MNHEY, SMNVEV (reference sequence). The V end lost 5 bases, the J end lost 0 bases, and 10 bases lay between the germline ends. The CDR3 length is 14 residues. As DNA, the CDR3 is TGTGCCAGCAGTGACGGACACATGAACACTGAAGCTTTCTTT. It yields the protein CASSDGHMNTEAFF.

This clonotype was found many times. The chain combines TRBV7-9 with TRBJ2-3, with 9 nucleotides matching TRBD1. The CDR3 runs 12 residues. J lost 3 bases, V lost 10 bases, and 2 bases had no gene match. Germline V lookup: CDR1 SEHNR, CDR2 FQNEAQ (reference sequence). The CDR3 region is CANGQGTDTQYF. CDR3 DNA sequence: TGTGCCAACGGACAGGGGACAGATACGCAGTATTTT.

The table lists this clonotype with many counts. The chain links TRBV25-1 to TRBJ2-5; D is ambiguous. This CDR3 contains 14 residues. Germline CDR1 is MGHDK and CDR2 is SYGVNS. Trimming took 1 base from V and 3 from J, leaving 9 bases between them. The CDR3 nucleotides read TGTGCCAGCAGTGAATTGGTGGCAGAAGAGACCCAGTACTTC. Its translation is CASSELVAEETQYF.

The chain recombines TRBV7-9 with TRBJ1-2, with 11 bases identical to TRBD1. Germline CDR1 SEHNR, CDR2 FQNEAQ (reference sequence). Losses at the gene ends were 5 bases for V and 7 bases for J; bases not matched to a gene: 12. This CDR3 has 16 amino acids. CDR3 bases: TGTGCCAGCAGCAAAGACATCTGGACAGGGGGCTTTGGCTACACCTTC. It yields the protein CASSKDIWTGGFGYTF.

This clonotype has just a few counts. This rearrangement joins TRBV5-6 to TRBJ2-7; TRBD2 might be the D (5 bases). V was clipped by 0 bases and J by 2 bases, with 12 bases between them. There are 15 residues in the CDR3. Germline loops: CDR1 SGHDT, CDR2 YYEEEE. The CDR3 reads CASSLASGRTYEQYF. CDR3 bases: TGTGCCAGCAGCTTGGCCAGCGGACGGACCTACGAGCAGTACTTC.

In the case of this clonotype: A read error is possible here, since a much larger clone lies one base away. The V call is TRBV19, the J call TRBJ2-5; 7 bases fit TRBD2. Germline V lookup: CDR1 LNHDA, CDR2 SQIVND (reference sequence). The CDR3 is made up of 14 amino acids. CDR3 sequence: CASNPGTNQETRYF. In nucleotides, the CDR3 is TGTGCCAGTAACCCCGGGACTAACCAAGAGACCCGGTACTTC.

The CDR3 nucleotides read TGTGCCAGCACTCCCGCGCTGGGGGACGTTAGGAACACTGAAGCTTTCTTT. Amino acids: CASTPALGDVRNTEAFF. The rearrangement uses TRBV2 and TRBJ1-1; TRBD1 might be the D (5 bases). V dropped 7 bases and J dropped 1 base, with 22 bases sitting between them. This CDR3 is 17 amino acids long. In germline, CDR1 is SNHLY, CDR2 FYNNEI.

On this clonotype: A much more abundant neighbour one base away suggests this may be a read error. The chain employs TRBV5-1 and TRBJ1-2; maybe TRBD1 (5 bases). The germline CDR1 and CDR2 sequences are SGHRS and YFSETQ. This CDR3 is 15 amino acids long. CDR3 residues: CASSPDSPSPYGHTF. CDR3 bases: TGCGCCAGCAGCCCCGACAGTCCCTCTCCCTATGGCCACACCTTC.

This clonotype has a count of ten or more. The chain is built from TRBV28 and TRBJ2-3; 7 positions agree with TRBD2. V shed 3 bases, J shed 5 bases, and the junction held 8 bases outside the gene matches. The CDR3 covers 15 residues. Germline V CDR1 and CDR2: MDHEN, SYDVKM. The CDR3 is CASSLGGSSRDTQYF. CDR3 nucleotides: TGTGCCAGCAGTTTGGGCGGGAGCTCGCGAGATACGCAGTATTTT. The complete variable domain, with remaining parts taken from reference TRBV28 and TRBJ2-3, reads DVKVTQSSRYLVKRTGEKVFLECVQDMDHENMFWYRQDPGLGLRLIYFSYDVKMKEKGDIPEGYSVSREKKERFSLILESASTNQTSMYLCASSLGGSSRDTQYFGPGTRLTVL.

Regarding this clonotype: This could be a read error, since a much larger clone is one nucleotide away. Here the CDR3 DNA reads TGTGCCGGCAGTTTAGTGGGCCGAGAGACCCAGTACTTC. Protein product: CAGSLVGRETQYF. This chain uses TRBV28 with TRBJ2-5; unclear D gene. This CDR3 is built from 13 residues. The V gene's germline CDR1 is MDHEN and CDR2 SYDVKM.

This clonotype appeared a few times. CDR3 nucleotides: TGTGCCGGAAGAACGGGGACTGAAGCTTTCTTT. It yields the protein CAGRTGTEAFF. The chain joins TRBV6-2 or TRBV6-3 to TRBJ1-1; D ambiguous. This CDR3 contains 11 residues. Trimming left V 11 bases short and J 5 bases short, with 12 bases between. The V gene's germline CDR1 is MNHEY and CDR2 SVGEGT.

Note on this clonotype: It may be a read error: a sequence one base away is much more abundant. The chain is built from TRBV19 and TRBJ2-5; D perhaps matches TRBD2 (5 bases). V lost 3 bases and J 4 bases, leaving 15 bases between the germline ends. The CDR3 has 15 residues. Germline CDR1 and CDR2: LNHDA and SQIVND (reference sequence). Here the CDR3 DNA reads TGTGCCAGTAGTATTGCCGGGATTGACCGAGAGACCCAGTACTTC. It specifies CASSIAGIDRETQYF. The full variable domain, in which reference TRBV19 and TRBJ2-5 provide the parts outside the CDR3, is DGGITQSPKYLFRKEGQNVTLSCEQNLNHDAMYWYRQDPGQGLRLIYYSQIVNDFQKGDIAEGYSVSREKKESFPLTVTSAQKNPTAFYLCASSIAGIDRETQYFGPGTRLLVL.

The genes are TRBV6-2 or TRBV6-3 and TRBJ2-1; D unclear. Germline V gives CDR1 MNHEY, CDR2 SVGEGT. The V end was cut by 1 base, the J end by 8 bases, with 6 bases between. CDR3 length: 12 amino acids. The CDR3 DNA follows: TGTGCCAGCAGTTACTTGCCCCATGAGCAGTTCTTC. It codes for CASSYLPHEQFF.

This clonotype was picked up a small number of times. V gene TRBV18 combines with J gene TRBJ2-7, with TRBD2 matching over 8 bases. In germline, CDR1 is KGHSH, CDR2 LQKENI. V was pared by 2 bases and J by 0 bases, with 6 bases of the junction left unmatched. The CDR3 sequence is 16 residues long. The CDR3 nucleotides read TGTGCCAGCTCACCAAGGACCGGGGGGGACTCCTACGAGCAGTACTTC. Its protein is CASSPRTGGDSYEQYF.

With regard to this clonotype: A clone one base away is much larger, so this may be a read error. CDR3 protein: CASSVNRGPTEAVF. In DNA form, the CDR3 reads TGTGCCAGCAGTGTAAACAGGGGACCGACTGAAGCTGTCTTT. The chain is built from TRBV2 and TRBJ1-1; TRBD1 agrees at 7 bases. CDR1 and CDR2 (germline): SNHLY, FYNNEI. The CDR3 sequence is 14 residues long.

In this sample, this clonotype turned up once. Given a much more abundant clone one base away, this may be a read error. Without the conserved terminal phenylalanine or tryptophan, this CDR3 likely stems from a read error. The rearrangement links TRBV7-9 to TRBJ1-1; 7 positions agree with TRBD1. After removal of 5 bases from V and 4 bases from J, the junction contained 10 bases not matched to a gene. The CDR3 contains 15 residues. CDR1 and CDR2 (germline): SEHNR, FQNEAQ (reference sequence). CDR3 bases: TGTGCCAGCAGCACCCGACAGGGAAAGTTCACTGAAGCTTTCTAT. This sequence encodes CASSTRQGKFTEAFY.

This clonotype came up a few times. The chain is built from TRBV30 and TRBJ2-2; 7 bases align to TRBD1. Trimming at V came to 7 bases and at J to 4 bases, leaving 15 bases not matched to a gene. The germline V gene has CDR1 GTSNPN and CDR2 SVGIG (reference sequence). The CDR3 contains 16 residues. The CDR3 sequence: CALLNDRVYSTGELFF. The CDR3 DNA sequence: TGTGCCTTGCTGAACGACAGGGTATATAGCACCGGGGAGCTGTTTTTT.

This chain connects TRBV11-2 to TRBJ2-1; D remains unclear. Deletions cut 5 bases from V and 7 bases from J, with 6 bases between. Germline values: CDR1 SGHAT, CDR2 FQNNGV. The CDR3 totals 11 residues. CDR3 DNA: TGTGCCAGCAGCCCGTTGAATGAGCAGTTCTTC. This encodes CASSPLNEQFF.